This T cell receptor beta chain was retrieved from a study of blood T cell repertoires in COVID-19. In germline, CDR1 is LNHNV, CDR2 YYDKDF (reference sequence). V was pared by 0 bases and J by 5 bases, with 11 bases between. CDR3 length: 16 amino acids. Allocation to cohorts depended on clinical history reported by the participants. The repertoire was sequenced with immunoSEQ multiplex PCR; TCRdb's copy has only in-frame clones and lacks some. The data contain 470,000 or so clones, around nine tenths of them singletons. The genes are TRBV15 and TRBJ1-6; D gene unclear. This clonotype was sampled from a young woman with acute COVID-19. Material for sequencing was PBMCs or T cells enriched from blood (not recorded which). CDR3 DNA sequence: TGTGCCACCAGCAGAGATTATCCAGATAATAATTCACCCCTCCACTTT. Residues: CATSRDYPDNNSPLHF.